This TCR beta chain was identified during a study of PD-L1 blockade in urothelial cancer. Background on the study: Dosed intravenously at 1,200 mg every 3 weeks, atezolizumab was initiated by patients around 2014. The study, taken as a whole, reports: Blood TCR clonality below the median before treatment was a predictor of better survival.

Generated by immunoSEQ multiplex PCR, the TCRdb table keeps only in-frame clones and is missing some. This repertoire shows just over 40,000 clones, about 85% found once; its top ten account for 2.6%. The sample's time point: peripheral blood 6 weeks after treatment start. Each patient contributed between 1 and 8 total time points of blood mononuclear cells, pretreatment and during treatment. Unmatched junction bases numbered 7, after V lost 4 bases and J lost 7 bases. The V gene's germline CDR1 is SGHRS and CDR2 YFSETQ. The CDR3 contains 15 residues. A remark on this clone: Its cognate antigen is unknown.

The source material was PBMCs, sampled around atezolizumab (anti-PD-L1) treatment. The sequence was obtained from a man aged 70-80 years with urothelial cancer. J is TRBJ1-6 and V is TRBV5-1; 8 nucleotides match TRBD1. The CDR3 loop is CASSITGQENSPLHF. CDR3 nucleotides: TGCGCCAGCAGCATTACGGGACAGGAAAATTCACCCCTCCACTTT.